The 30 T cell receptor beta chains in this list originate from one sample, sequenced in a study of blood T cell repertoires in COVID-19. Profiled with immunoSEQ multiplex PCR; TCRdb holds only in-frame clones, not every one. The data hold some 200,000 clones, with around 80% observed a single time. Sequencing input: peripheral blood. All receptors come from a human donor in a cohort sampled during active COVID-19.

This chain uses TRBV20-1 with TRBJ1-1; 7 bases agree with TRBD1. With V trimmed by 3 bases and J by 0 bases, 7 bases remained unmatched. The CDR3 consists of 15 residues. Germline loops: CDR1 DFQATT, CDR2 SNEGSKA (reference sequence). CDR3 nucleotides: TGCAGTGCTAGTTCCGGGACAGCCATGAACACTGAAGCTTTCTTT. This translates into CSASSGTAMNTEAFF.

The V call is TRBV7-9, the J call TRBJ2-1; 10 nucleotides line up with TRBD2. Germline V CDR1 and CDR2: SEHNR, FQNEAQ (reference sequence). The CDR3 extends over 16 amino acids. V gave up 5 bases and J gave up 10 bases; unmatched junction bases: 14. CDR3 nucleotide sequence: TGTGCCAGCAGCCCGGTTATAGCGGGGGGCCATAGGGAGCAGTTCTTC. Amino acid sequence: CASSPVIAGGHREQFF.

This chain uses TRBV6-5 with TRBJ2-3, with 7 bases lining up with TRBD2. J was trimmed by 7 bases and V by 0 bases; bases with no gene match: 7. CDR3 length equals 15 residues. Germline V gene data show CDR1 as MNHEY and CDR2 as SVGAGI. CDR3 region: CASSYSMGGMYTQYF. The CDR3 nucleotides read TGTGCCAGCAGTTACTCGATGGGAGGGATGTATACGCAGTATTTT.

The genes are TRBV6-4 and TRBJ2-2; D not certain. The CDR3 runs to 14 residues. The ends were cut back, 3 bases at V and 2 bases at J, with 7 bases in the middle. Germline loops: CDR1 MRHNA, CDR2 SNTAGT. The CDR3 is CASSESKNTGELFF. The CDR3 nucleotides read TGTGCCAGCAGTGAAAGCAAAAACACCGGGGAGCTGTTTTTT.

The V gene is TRBV7-2, the J gene TRBJ1-5, with D tentatively TRBD1 (6 bases). Germline CDR1 reads SGHTA; CDR2 reads FQGNSA. This CDR3 is built from 15 residues. Trimming removed 5 bases from V and 1 base from J, with 12 bases in between. DNA for the CDR3: TGTGCCAGCAGCCCGTTAGACAGGAGCAATCAGCCCCAGCATTTT. Translation: CASSPLDRSNQPQHF.

This sequence joins TRBV5-6 and TRBJ1-6; D not certain. Germline lookup yields CDR1 SGHDT and CDR2 YYEEEE. With 0 bases removed from V and 0 bases from J, the gap between germline ends came to 7 bases. There are 16 residues in the CDR3. The CDR3 bases are TGTGCCAGCAGCTTGGCTGGGAGCTCCTATAATTCACCCCTCCACTTT. Translated: CASSLAGSSYNSPLHF.

This clone was picked up a small number of times. The chain recombines TRBV5-1 with TRBJ2-2, with 8 nucleotides matching TRBD1. V shed 4 bases and J 5 bases; nucleotides not matched to a gene: 16. CDR1 and CDR2 from the germline V gene are SGHRS and YFSETQ. This CDR3 is 18 amino acids long. This CDR3 is CASSPWTGSRFPTGELFF. CDR3 nucleotide sequence: TGCGCCAGCAGCCCTTGGACAGGGAGCAGGTTTCCAACCGGGGAGCTGTTTTTT.

This clone showed up just a few times. This chain joins TRBV7-2 and TRBJ2-7; TRBD2 aligns across 10 bases. The germline V gene has CDR1 SGHTA and CDR2 FQGNSA. V lost 2 bases and J lost 5; bases outside the gene matches: 0. This CDR3 contains 13 residues. CDR3 protein: CASSLLAGDEQYF. The DNA of the CDR3 is TGTGCCAGCAGCTTACTAGCGGGGGACGAGCAGTACTTC.

This chain uses TRBV19 with TRBJ2-1, with D perhaps TRBD2 (6 bases). The V gene's germline CDR1 is LNHDA and CDR2 SQIVND (reference sequence). The CDR3 contains 16 residues. V gave up 3 bases and J gave up 6 bases, with 18 bases separating them. The CDR3 loop is CASSILRGLYSNEQFF. The CDR3 DNA sequence: TGTGCCAGTAGTATCTTGCGGGGTCTCTACTCCAATGAGCAGTTCTTC. The entire variable domain, with the rest obtained from reference TRBV19 and TRBJ2-1, is as follows: DGGITQSPKYLFRKEGQNVTLSCEQNLNHDAMYWYRQDPGQGLRLIYYSQIVNDFQKGDIAEGYSVSREKKESFPLTVTSAQKNPTAFYLCASSILRGLYSNEQFFGPGTRLTVL.

The chain recombines TRBV12-2 with TRBJ2-5; TRBD1 is the table's D call, not checked against the DNA. TRBV12-2 is annotated as a pseudogene. The CDR3 contains 16 residues. In DNA, the CDR3 is TGTGCAAGTCGCTCAAGGGGACAGGGAACGGAAGAGACCCAGTACTTC. Protein: CASRSRGQGTEETQYF.

The V and J genes are TRBV6-6 and TRBJ2-7; a possible D gene is TRBD2 (6 bases). CDR1 and CDR2 (germline): MNHNY, SVGAGI (reference sequence). The CDR3 is 13 residues long. The V and J ends lost 6 bases and 1 base respectively, with 10 bases between them. The DNA of the CDR3 is TGTGCCAGCAGAGGCGGGGTATCCTACGAGCAGTACTTC. Translating it yields CASRGGVSYEQYF.

This clone has a handful of counts. The J gene is TRBJ2-7, the V gene TRBV19, with D unresolved. The CDR3 totals 14 residues. V gave up 4 bases and J gave up 0 bases, with 10 bases separating them. Germline CDR1 is LNHDA and CDR2 is SQIVND (reference sequence). The CDR3 region has the DNA TGTGCCAGTAGTACCTCACGGAGCTCCTACGAGCAGTACTTC. Residues: CASSTSRSSYEQYF.

This clone was counted a single time. The V call is TRBV2, the J call TRBJ2-7; 12 positions agree with TRBD2. The CDR3 covers 16 residues. Unmatched junction bases numbered 9, after V lost 2 bases and J lost 7 bases. Germline V gene data show CDR1 as SNHLY and CDR2 as FYNNEI. The CDR3 is CASSESLAGGPGEQYF. CDR3 sequence (DNA): TGTGCCAGCAGTGAATCTCTAGCGGGAGGGCCGGGAGAGCAGTACTTC.

This rearrangement joins TRBV27 to TRBJ1-6; D gene uncertain. The germline V and J ends were trimmed by 11 bases and 0 bases, with 11 bases remaining between them. The CDR3 spans 14 residues. Germline V gives CDR1 MNHEY, CDR2 SMNVEV (reference sequence). The CDR3 DNA reads TGTGCCTCTCGCTGGAGCTCCTATAATTCACCCCTCCACTTT. The encoded protein is CASRWSSYNSPLHF.

This chain links TRBV7-2 with TRBJ2-7; D is unclear. The V end was cut by 1 base, the J end by 2 bases, with 9 bases between. The CDR3 runs to 14 residues. The germline V gene encodes CDR1 SGHTA and CDR2 FQGNSA. The CDR3 here is CASSLDILTYEQYF. In nucleotides, the CDR3 is TGTGCCAGCAGCTTAGACATACTAACCTACGAGCAGTACTTC.

The chain uses TRBV18 and TRBJ1-1, with D possibly TRBD1 on 5 matching bases. CDR1 KGHSH and CDR2 LQKENI come from the germline V gene. Trimming cost V 3 bases and J 2 bases, with 28 bases left between them. The CDR3 sequence is 20 residues long. CDR3 coding DNA: TGTGCCAGCTCACCCAATCACCTAGCGTCCAGGGCAGACCCAAACACTGAAGCTTTCTTT. This sequence encodes CASSPNHLASRADPNTEAFF.

This chain joins TRBV18 and TRBJ2-1, with 8 bases fitting TRBD2. CDR1 and CDR2 (germline): KGHSH, LQKENI. The V gene end was trimmed by 4 bases and the J gene end by 6 bases; junction bases not matched to a gene: 8. The CDR3 has 15 amino acids. In DNA, the CDR3 is TGTGCCAGCTCACTGGGACTAGGAAACCTCAATGAGCAGTTCTTC. Residues: CASSLGLGNLNEQFF.

This clone came up a few times. The chain uses TRBV19 and TRBJ1-1; 8 bases align to TRBD1. Looked up from germline, CDR1 is LNHDA and CDR2 is SQIVND (reference sequence). The CDR3 is 13 residues long. V shed 2 bases and J 12 bases; nucleotides not matched to a gene: 8. The CDR3 spells CASSISSQGASFF. The CDR3 region has the DNA TGTGCCAGTAGTATATCATCGCAGGGGGCTTCTTTCTTT. The entire variable domain, with the rest obtained from reference TRBV19 and TRBJ1-1, is as follows: DGGITQSPKYLFRKEGQNVTLSCEQNLNHDAMYWYRQDPGQGLRLIYYSQIVNDFQKGDIAEGYSVSREKKESFPLTVTSAQKNPTAFYLCASSISSQGASFFGQGTRLTVV.

There are a few counts of this clone. CDR3 sequence (DNA): TGTGCCAGCACCCTTAGCGGCTCCTACGAGCAGTACTTC. Translated, it gives CASTLSGSYEQYF. The V gene is TRBV7-9, the J gene TRBJ2-7, with a weak D call TRBD2 (6 bases). V lost 7 bases to trimming and J lost 0 bases, with 10 bases between them. This CDR3 spans 13 amino acids. CDR1 SEHNR and CDR2 FQNEAQ come from the germline V gene (reference sequence). The full variable domain, its missing parts supplied by reference TRBV7-9 and TRBJ2-7, is DTGVSQNPRHKITKRGQNVTFRCDPISEHNRLYWYRQTLGQGPEFLTYFQNEAQLEKSRLLSDRFSAERPKGSFSTLEIQRTEQGDSAMYLCASTLSGSYEQYFGPGTRLTVT.

The V gene is TRBV5-1, the J gene TRBJ1-1; TRBD1 agrees at 10 bases. The J segment lost 4 bases and the V segment lost 4 bases, leaving 7 bases of the junction unmatched. Germline V gives CDR1 SGHRS, CDR2 YFSETQ. The CDR3 consists of 15 residues. The CDR3 sequence is CASSGTGVDGTEAFF. The CDR3 nucleotides read TGCGCCAGCAGCGGGACAGGGGTTGATGGCACTGAAGCTTTCTTT.

This clone was found once. The J gene is TRBJ2-7, the V gene TRBV7-9; TRBD1 matches 7 bases. Germline V gives CDR1 SEHNR, CDR2 FQNEAQ (reference sequence). The V gene end was trimmed by 7 bases and the J gene end by 2 bases; junction bases not matched to a gene: 8. The CDR3 is 14 amino acids. The CDR3 is CASTRAGTAYEQYF. The CDR3 DNA follows: TGTGCCAGCACCCGCGCCGGGACAGCCTACGAGCAGTACTTC. Filled out from reference TRBV7-9 and TRBJ2-7, the complete variable domain reads DTGVSQNPRHKITKRGQNVTFRCDPISEHNRLYWYRQTLGQGPEFLTYFQNEAQLEKSRLLSDRFSAERPKGSFSTLEIQRTEQGDSAMYLCASTRAGTAYEQYFGPGTRLTVT.

The chain is built from TRBV15 and TRBJ2-5; TRBD1 might be the D (6 bases). V dropped 2 bases and J dropped 1 base, with 8 bases sitting between them. The CDR3 is 14 amino acids. Germline V gene data show CDR1 as LNHNV and CDR2 as YYDKDF (reference sequence). DNA of the CDR3: TGTGCCACCAGCAGACAGGGGCCCCAAGAGACCCAGTACTTC. Translation: CATSRQGPQETQYF.

This sequence joins TRBV30 and TRBJ1-1; possible D gene TRBD1, 6 bases. Germline CDR1 reads GTSNPN; CDR2 reads SVGIG (reference sequence). The CDR3 extends over 14 amino acids. The ends were cut back, 2 bases at V and 4 bases at J, with 14 bases in the middle. DNA of the CDR3: TGTGCCTGGAGTCCTAATACAGGGACCACTGAAGCTTTCTTT. This gives the protein CAWSPNTGTTEAFF. Full variable domain (remainder filled in from reference TRBV30 and TRBJ1-1): SQTIHQWPATLVQPVGSPLSLECTVEGTSNPNLYWYRQAAGRGLQLLFYSVGIGQISSEVPQNLSASRPQDRQFILSSKKLLLSDSGFYLCAWSPNTGTTEAFFGQGTRLTVV.

This clone has a single count. CDR3 nucleotides: TGCGCCAGCAGTCAACAAGCGGGAGGCCCCAATGAGCAGTTCTTC. Its translation is CASSQQAGGPNEQFF. The chain carries TRBV23-1 and TRBJ2-1, with 9 nucleotides matching TRBD2. TRBV23-1 has ORF status, its function being uncertain. After removal of 2 bases from V and 6 bases from J, the junction contained 5 bases not matched to a gene. This CDR3 region has 15 residues.

This clone was picked up a small number of times. The chain couples TRBV5-1 to TRBJ2-5; 12 bases align to TRBD2. This CDR3 contains 14 residues. Per the germline V gene, CDR1 is SGHRS and CDR2 is YFSETQ. Trimming at V came to 3 bases and at J to 10 bases, leaving 7 bases not matched to a gene. The CDR3 sequence is CASSSDGTSGFQYF. The CDR3 DNA is TGCGCCAGCAGCTCAGACGGGACTAGCGGGTTCCAGTACTTC. Looking up the rest from reference TRBV5-1 and TRBJ2-5 gives the full variable domain: KAGVTQTPRYLIKTRGQQVTLSCSPISGHRSVSWYQQTPGQGLQFLFEYFSETQRNKGNFPGRFSGRQFSNSRSEMNVSTLELGDSALYLCASSSDGTSGFQYFGPGTRLLVL.

The chain uses TRBV6-1 and TRBJ1-2; D is undetermined. V was cut by 1 base and J by 7 bases, with 4 bases left in between. This CDR3 spans 11 amino acids. In germline, CDR1 is MNHNS, CDR2 SASEGT. CDR3 amino acids: CASSEDGGYTF. The CDR3 DNA sequence: TGTGCCAGCAGTGAAGACGGTGGCTACACCTTC.

The rearrangement links TRBV19 to TRBJ2-5; a possible D gene is TRBD1 (6 bases). Germline V gene data show CDR1 as LNHDA and CDR2 as SQIVND (reference sequence). The CDR3 has 14 amino acids. Deletions cut 8 bases from V and 4 bases from J, with 17 bases between. The CDR3 is CASSSGAYGETQYF. Written as DNA, the CDR3 is TGTGCCAGTTCCTCAGGGGCGTACGGAGAGACCCAGTACTTC.

This chain joins TRBV6-5 and TRBJ2-3, with 12 nucleotides matching TRBD2. The CDR3 has 15 residues. CDR1 and CDR2 (germline): MNHEY, SVGAGI. The ends lost 7 bases at V and 4 bases at J; junction bases unmatched: 6. The CDR3 coding sequence is TGTGCCAGCACTCCTAGCGGGGGGGCCCCAGATACGCAGTATTTT. It translates to CASTPSGGAPDTQYF.

The chain recombines TRBV3-1 (or the pseudogene TRBV3-2) with TRBJ2-2; 12 bases are shared with TRBD2. Germline CDR1 reads LGHDT; CDR2 reads YNNKEL (reference sequence). The J segment lost 3 bases and the V segment lost 1 base, leaving 6 bases of the junction unmatched. The CDR3 length is 18 residues. The CDR3 sequence is CASSQVTSGGSYTGELFF. The CDR3 coding sequence is TGTGCCAGCAGCCAAGTAACTAGCGGGGGGAGTTACACCGGGGAGCTGTTTTTT.

This CDR3 is CASSESGTGYEKLFF. The CDR3 DNA sequence: TGTGCCAGCAGTGAATCAGGGACAGGGTACGAAAAACTGTTTTTT. The chain uses TRBV2 and TRBJ1-4; 9 bases align to TRBD1. The CDR3 runs to 15 residues. V lost 2 bases and J lost 8; bases outside the gene matches: 6. The germline V gene encodes CDR1 SNHLY and CDR2 FYNNEI.